This TCR beta chain was recorded in a study of blood T cells in healthy people across ages. Findings and caveats of the study: Both naive CD4+ cell counts and diversity were greater in long-lived donors than in aged donors.

For this clonotype: Its target is not known.

A J-beta primer mix and a sample-barcoded 5' primer were used in a second PCR of about 7 to 11 cycles. Tags on each cDNA molecule came from a template-switch adaptor with 12 random nucleotides. MiXCR, run by TCRdb on the 5' RACE reads, gives a single entry per CDR3 protein. The repertoire has some 860,000 distinct CDR3 sequences, roughly three fifths of them found once; the top ten carry around 25%. The V end was cut by 5 bases, the J end by 5 bases, with 22 bases between. Germline CDR1 reads SGHVS; CDR2 reads FQNEAQ. This CDR3 is built from 16 residues. Each donor had around 11 milliliters of peripheral blood drawn.

The specimen sequenced was blood. This clonotype was obtained from a man aged 35 to 55 in good health. The rearrangement uses TRBV7-8 and TRBJ2-7, with D perhaps TRBD1 or TRBD2 (5 bases each). The CDR3 protein is CASSPLRGAEGNEQYF. The DNA of the CDR3 is TGTGCCAGCAGCCCTCTGAGAGGGGCCGAGGGAAACGAGCAGTACTTC.